Listed here are 25 T cell receptor beta chains from one sample, sequenced in a study of T cell responses to AZD1222 COVID-19 vaccine. The repertoire was sequenced with immunoSEQ multiplex PCR; TCRdb's copy has only in-frame clones and lacks some. The table has some 95,000 clones, approximately 86% seen once. Sequences were derived from peripheral blood, sampled on day 0 of AZD1222 vaccination. These receptor sequences come from an adult in good health.

The chain carries TRBV9 and TRBJ1-2; 10 bases agree with TRBD1. The CDR3 has 14 amino acids. The germline V gene encodes CDR1 SGDLS and CDR2 YYNGEE. Unmatched junction bases numbered 4, after V lost 0 bases and J lost 8 bases. The CDR3 nucleotides are TGTGCCAGCAGCGTAGGTGGACAGGGGGGAGGCTACACCTTC. This gives the protein CASSVGGQGGGYTF.

Concerning this clone itself: The sample has other DNA sequences that encode this CDR3 too. The chain recombines TRBV5-1 with TRBJ1-3; D not resolved. The germline V gene has CDR1 SGHRS and CDR2 YFSETQ. Trimming removed 0 bases from V and 1 base from J, with 2 bases in between. The CDR3 is 13 residues long. The CDR3 region is CASSLGSGNTIYF. In nucleotides, the CDR3 is TGCGCCAGCAGCTTGGGGTCTGGAAACACCATATATTTT. The variable domain in full, completed from reference TRBV5-1 and TRBJ1-3, reads KAGVTQTPRYLIKTRGQQVTLSCSPISGHRSVSWYQQTPGQGLQFLFEYFSETQRNKGNFPGRFSGRQFSNSRSEMNVSTLELGDSALYLCASSLGSGNTIYFGEGSWLTVV.

Here the CDR3 DNA reads TGTGCTAGTGGGAAACAGGGGGCGCGTCGCGCAGATACGCAGTATTTT. It yields the protein CASGKQGARRADTQYF. The chain links TRBV12-5 to TRBJ2-3, with 9 positions matching TRBD1. CDR1 is LGHNT and CDR2 is FRNRAP in the germline V gene. With 6 bases clipped from V and 4 bases from J, the junction kept 11 bases outside the gene matches. The CDR3 sequence is 16 residues long.

This chain links TRBV6-2 or TRBV6-3 with TRBJ2-7; 12 nucleotides match TRBD1. The CDR3 consists of 14 residues. CDR1 and CDR2 (germline): MNHEY, SVGEGT. The V segment lost 0 bases and the J segment 10 bases; nucleotides outside the gene matches: 4. CDR3 nucleotide sequence: TGTGCCAGCAGTTACTCGGCCGGGACAGGGGGCCAGTACTTC. Translation: CASSYSAGTGGQYF.

Remarks on this clone: An end of the junction differs from the germline gene, which may be a read error. The genes are TRBV7-7 and TRBJ2-2; D is undetermined. The CDR3 runs 16 residues. Germline V gene lookup returns CDR1 SSHAT and CDR2 FNYEAQ (reference sequence). CDR3: CASSLGKDPNTGELFF. DNA for the CDR3: TGTGCTAGCAGCTTAGGGAAGGACCCGAACACCGGGGAGCTGTTTTTT.

The rearrangement joins TRBV7-9 to TRBJ1-6; maybe TRBD1 (5 bases). The CDR3 is 15 residues long. The V and J ends lost 4 bases and 6 bases respectively, with 13 bases between them. CDR1 is SEHNR, CDR2 FQNEAQ, per germline (reference sequence). This chain's CDR3 is CASSSQGAVNSPLHF. The CDR3 DNA reads TGTGCCAGCAGCTCTCAGGGAGCCGTTAATTCACCCCTCCACTTT.

In its sample, this clone was seen a few times. This rearrangement joins TRBV2 to TRBJ1-2; perhaps TRBD1 as D (5 bases). The germline V gene encodes CDR1 SNHLY and CDR2 FYNNEI. The V gene lost 6 bases and the J gene lost 0 bases, with 8 bases spanning the gap. This CDR3 has 13 amino acids. Here the CDR3 reads CASSGTANYGYTF. The CDR3 nucleotides are TGTGCCAGCAGCGGGACGGCTAACTATGGCTACACCTTC.

This clone was picked up one time. This sample also contains other DNA sequences that code for the same CDR3. CDR3 DNA sequence: TGTGCCAGCAGTTTGGGGCGGGGGTACGAGCAGTACTTC. Translated, it gives CASSLGRGYEQYF. The chain couples TRBV27 to TRBJ2-7, with TRBD2 identical over 7 bases. The CDR3 is made up of 13 amino acids. Germline V CDR1 and CDR2: MNHEY, SMNVEV (reference sequence). The V and J ends lost 3 bases and 4 bases, in that order; junction bases with no gene match: 3.

This clone was picked up a small number of times. This chain links TRBV5-8 with TRBJ2-5; 14 nucleotides match TRBD2. This CDR3 contains 16 residues. The ends lost 4 bases at V and 4 bases at J; junction bases unmatched: 6. The germline V gene has CDR1 SGHTS and CDR2 YDEGEE. CDR3 sequence reads: CASSRGTSGSPETQYF. Written as DNA, the CDR3 is TGTGCCAGCAGCAGAGGGACTAGCGGGAGTCCAGAGACCCAGTACTTC.

This clone was seen only a few times. This chain uses TRBV6-1 with TRBJ1-2; 10 bases map to TRBD1. Germline V gives CDR1 MNHNS, CDR2 SASEGT. This CDR3 spans 16 amino acids. After removal of 2 bases from V and 5 bases from J, the junction contained 8 bases not matched to a gene. The DNA for the CDR3 is TGTGCCAGCAGTGAACGCGGGACAGGGGATTTGTATGGCTACACCTTC. Amino acid sequence: CASSERGTGDLYGYTF.

The rearrangement uses TRBV6-5 and TRBJ2-1; TRBD2 might be the D (5 bases). V was cut by 6 bases and J by 2 bases, with 11 bases left in between. CDR1 and CDR2 (germline): MNHEY, SVGAGI. The CDR3 extends over 14 amino acids. The CDR3 loop is CASRQDGTYNEQFF. Written as DNA, the CDR3 is TGTGCCAGCAGGCAGGACGGGACCTACAATGAGCAGTTCTTC.

The chain recombines TRBV7-6 with TRBJ2-2; possibly TRBD1 or TRBD2 for D (5 bases each). The CDR3 loop spans 16 amino acids. V lost 3 bases to trimming and J lost 5 bases, with 16 bases between them. CDR1 SGHVS and CDR2 FNYEAQ come from the germline V gene. The CDR3 region has the DNA TGTGCCAGCAGCTTCGTGGGGGACGGCAAAACCGGGGAGCTGTTTTTT. Protein sequence: CASSFVGDGKTGELFF.

The chain joins TRBV30 to TRBJ1-6; the match to TRBD1 covers 10 bases. Trimming at V came to 2 bases and at J to 5 bases, leaving 6 bases not matched to a gene. Per germline, CDR1 GTSNPN and CDR2 SVGIG (reference sequence). This CDR3 contains 16 residues. Written as DNA, the CDR3 is TGTGCCTGGAGTACGCGGACAGGGGGGAATAATTCACCCCTCCACTTT. Residues: CAWSTRTGGNNSPLHF.

The count of this clone is one. The V and J genes are TRBV5-4 and TRBJ1-4; 10 bases agree with TRBD1. The CDR3 is 14 residues long. J lost 8 bases, V lost 4 bases, and 5 bases had no gene match. Germline V gives CDR1 SGHNT, CDR2 YYREEE (reference sequence). This chain's CDR3 is CASSPDRGDEKLFF. CDR3 coding DNA: TGTGCCAGCAGCCCGGACAGGGGGGACGAAAAACTGTTTTTT.

V usage is TRBV27 and J usage is TRBJ1-2, with TRBD1 matching over 8 bases. The CDR3 covers 16 residues. Germline V CDR1 and CDR2: MNHEY, SMNVEV (reference sequence). Trimming at V came to 4 bases and at J to 2 bases, leaving 9 bases not matched to a gene. CDR3 sequence (DNA): TGTGCCAGCAGTTCCTCCTTCCGGGACAGGAACTATGGCTACACCTTC. This codes for CASSSSFRDRNYGYTF.

The V and J genes are TRBV9 and TRBJ2-3; 11 nucleotides agree with TRBD2. Germline CDR1 and CDR2: SGDLS and YYNGEE. After removal of 2 bases from V and 3 bases from J, the junction contained 2 bases not matched to a gene. The CDR3 length is 15 residues. CDR3 sequence: CASSVSSGRTDTQYF. The CDR3 DNA follows: TGTGCCAGCAGCGTCTCTAGCGGGAGGACAGATACGCAGTATTTT.

The chain is built from TRBV24-1 and TRBJ2-1, with D possibly matching TRBD2 (6 bases). CDR3 length equals 13 residues. Trimming left V 9 bases short and J 7 bases short, with 15 bases between. Germline-derived CDR1 and CDR2 are KGHDR and SFDVKD. CDR3 nucleotide sequence: TGTGCCACCTGGGCGGGATTTGGGAATGAGCAGTTCTTC. Amino acid sequence: CATWAGFGNEQFF.

The V and J genes are TRBV5-1 and TRBJ2-7, with 11 bases identical to TRBD2. Germline V gives CDR1 SGHRS, CDR2 YFSETQ. The V and J ends lost 6 bases and 5 bases, in that order; junction bases with no gene match: 13. The CDR3 contains 16 residues. As DNA, the CDR3 is TGCGCCAGCACGGTAGCGGGGGGGCCGATTTTCCACGAGCAGTACTTC. Translated: CASTVAGGPIFHEQYF.

This sequence joins TRBV9 and TRBJ2-7, with 9 positions matching TRBD1. In germline, CDR1 is SGDLS, CDR2 YYNGEE. This CDR3 is built from 15 residues. With V trimmed by 0 bases and J by 2 bases, 3 bases remained unmatched. The CDR3 sequence: CASSVDGQGTYEQYF. The CDR3 bases are TGTGCCAGCAGCGTAGACGGACAGGGGACCTACGAGCAGTACTTC.

This clone turned up a few times. V usage is TRBV7-2 and J usage is TRBJ2-7; TRBD2 matches 11 bases. The CDR3 is 13 amino acids. The germline CDR1 and CDR2 sequences are SGHTA and FQGNSA. The V and J ends lost 5 bases and 9 bases, in that order; junction bases with no gene match: 6. CDR3 nucleotide sequence: TGTGCCAGCAGCGCGACTAGCGGGACCGGGCAGTACTTC. Its translation: CASSATSGTGQYF.

V usage is TRBV7-2 and J usage is TRBJ1-2; 8 bases align to TRBD1. Germline assignment: CDR1 SGHTA and CDR2 FQGNSA. V gave up 5 bases and J gave up 8 bases; unmatched junction bases: 10. CDR3 length: 14 residues. This CDR3 is CASSASQGARGYTF. CDR3 coding DNA: TGTGCCAGCAGCGCCTCCCAGGGGGCGCGAGGCTACACCTTC.

This chain connects TRBV6-5 to TRBJ1-1, with 7 bases fitting TRBD1. CDR3 length equals 15 residues. V gave up 6 bases and J gave up 3 bases; unmatched junction bases: 10. Germline V gene lookup returns CDR1 MNHEY and CDR2 SVGAGI. The CDR3, as DNA: TGTGCCAGCAGACCCGTCCTAAGGGGGCACACTGAAGCTTTCTTT. Translation: CASRPVLRGHTEAFF.

This rearrangement joins TRBV24-1 to TRBJ2-5; the D gene is possibly TRBD1 (6 bases). Looked up from germline, CDR1 is KGHDR and CDR2 is SFDVKD. The CDR3 extends over 15 amino acids. V dropped 3 bases and J dropped 5 bases, with 15 bases sitting between them. The DNA for the CDR3 is TGTGCCACCAGTGATCCCGCGGAGAGGGGGGAGACCCAGTACTTC. The encoded protein is CATSDPAERGETQYF.

This chain joins TRBV7-9 and TRBJ2-3; D remains ambiguous. This CDR3 has 15 amino acids. Germline-derived CDR1 and CDR2 are SEHNR and FQNEAQ (reference sequence). Trimming removed 3 bases at V and 1 base at J, with 11 bases between. CDR3 sequence reads: CASSLTRLGTDTQYF. In DNA, the CDR3 is TGTGCCAGCAGCTTGACAAGGCTGGGCACAGATACGCAGTATTTT.

The chain joins TRBV7-9 to TRBJ1-4, with 8 bases aligning to TRBD1. Per the germline V gene, CDR1 is SEHNR and CDR2 is FQNEAQ (reference sequence). Losses at the gene ends were 5 bases for V and 8 bases for J; bases not matched to a gene: 10. The CDR3 is made up of 15 amino acids. This chain's CDR3 is CASSRPGGDHEKLFF. CDR3 DNA sequence: TGTGCCAGCAGCAGACCAGGGGGCGATCACGAAAAACTGTTTTTT. The entire variable domain, with the rest obtained from reference TRBV7-9 and TRBJ1-4, is as follows: DTGVSQNPRHKITKRGQNVTFRCDPISEHNRLYWYRQTLGQGPEFLTYFQNEAQLEKSRLLSDRFSAERPKGSFSTLEIQRTEQGDSAMYLCASSRPGGDHEKLFFGSGTQLSVL.